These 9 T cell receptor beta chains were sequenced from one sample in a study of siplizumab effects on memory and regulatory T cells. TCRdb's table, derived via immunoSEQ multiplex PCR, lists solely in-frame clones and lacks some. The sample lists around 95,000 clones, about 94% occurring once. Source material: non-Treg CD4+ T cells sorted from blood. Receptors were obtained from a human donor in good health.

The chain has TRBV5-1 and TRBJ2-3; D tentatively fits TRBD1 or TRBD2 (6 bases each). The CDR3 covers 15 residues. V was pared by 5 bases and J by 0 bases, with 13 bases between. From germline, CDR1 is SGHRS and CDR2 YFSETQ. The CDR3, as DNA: TGCGCCAGCAGTTCTCGGGGGCAGAGCACAGATACGCAGTATTTT. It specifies CASSSRGQSTDTQYF.

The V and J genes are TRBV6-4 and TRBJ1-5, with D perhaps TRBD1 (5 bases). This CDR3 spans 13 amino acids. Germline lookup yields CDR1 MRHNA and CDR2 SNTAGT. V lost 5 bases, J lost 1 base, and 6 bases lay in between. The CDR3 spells CASSSGSNQPQHF. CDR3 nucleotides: TGTGCCAGCAGTTCAGGGAGCAATCAGCCCCAGCATTTT.

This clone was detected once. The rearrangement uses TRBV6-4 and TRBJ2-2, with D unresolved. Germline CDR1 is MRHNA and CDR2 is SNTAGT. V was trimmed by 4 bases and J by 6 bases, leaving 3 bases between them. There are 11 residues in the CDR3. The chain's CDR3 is CASSGSGELFF. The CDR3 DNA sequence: TGTGCCAGCAGTGGTTCCGGGGAGCTGTTTTTT.

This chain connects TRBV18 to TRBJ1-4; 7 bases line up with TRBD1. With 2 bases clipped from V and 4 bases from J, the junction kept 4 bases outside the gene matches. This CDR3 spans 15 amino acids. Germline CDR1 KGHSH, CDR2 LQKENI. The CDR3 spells CASSPRWDSNEKLFF. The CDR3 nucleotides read TGTGCCAGCTCACCAAGGTGGGACAGTAATGAAAAACTGTTTTTT.

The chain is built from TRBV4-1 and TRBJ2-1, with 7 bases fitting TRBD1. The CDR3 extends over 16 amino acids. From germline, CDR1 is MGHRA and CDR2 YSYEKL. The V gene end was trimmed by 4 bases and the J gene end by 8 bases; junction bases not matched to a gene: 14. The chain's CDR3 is CASSRTGTVEFDEQFF. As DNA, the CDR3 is TGCGCCAGCAGCCGAACCGGGACAGTCGAGTTCGATGAGCAGTTCTTC.

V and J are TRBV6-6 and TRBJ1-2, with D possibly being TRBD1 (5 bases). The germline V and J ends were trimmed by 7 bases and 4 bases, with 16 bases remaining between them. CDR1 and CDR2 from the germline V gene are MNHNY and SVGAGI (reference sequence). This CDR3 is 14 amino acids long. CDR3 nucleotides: TGTGCCAGCAAGCGATTGGGGGGGTTCTATGGCTACACCTTC. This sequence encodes CASKRLGGFYGYTF.

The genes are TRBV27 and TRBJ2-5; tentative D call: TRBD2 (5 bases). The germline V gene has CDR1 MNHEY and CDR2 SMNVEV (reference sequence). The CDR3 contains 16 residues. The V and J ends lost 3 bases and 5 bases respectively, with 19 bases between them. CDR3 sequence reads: CASSLNSGFSGETQYF. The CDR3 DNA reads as TGTGCCAGCAGTTTGAATTCGGGTTTTTCGGGGGAGACCCAGTACTTC.

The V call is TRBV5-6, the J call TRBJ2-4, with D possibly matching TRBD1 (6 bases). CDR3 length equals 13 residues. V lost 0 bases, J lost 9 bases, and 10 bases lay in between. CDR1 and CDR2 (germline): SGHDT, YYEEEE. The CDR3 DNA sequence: TGTGCCAGCAGCTTGGTTCAGGGGACCATTCAGTACTTC. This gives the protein CASSLVQGTIQYF.

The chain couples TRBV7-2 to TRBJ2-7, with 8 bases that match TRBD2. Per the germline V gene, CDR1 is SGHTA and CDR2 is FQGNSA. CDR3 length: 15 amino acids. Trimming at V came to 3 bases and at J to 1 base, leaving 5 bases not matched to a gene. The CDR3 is CASSLGREESYEQYF. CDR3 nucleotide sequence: TGTGCCAGCAGCTTGGGGCGGGAGGAATCCTACGAGCAGTACTTC.